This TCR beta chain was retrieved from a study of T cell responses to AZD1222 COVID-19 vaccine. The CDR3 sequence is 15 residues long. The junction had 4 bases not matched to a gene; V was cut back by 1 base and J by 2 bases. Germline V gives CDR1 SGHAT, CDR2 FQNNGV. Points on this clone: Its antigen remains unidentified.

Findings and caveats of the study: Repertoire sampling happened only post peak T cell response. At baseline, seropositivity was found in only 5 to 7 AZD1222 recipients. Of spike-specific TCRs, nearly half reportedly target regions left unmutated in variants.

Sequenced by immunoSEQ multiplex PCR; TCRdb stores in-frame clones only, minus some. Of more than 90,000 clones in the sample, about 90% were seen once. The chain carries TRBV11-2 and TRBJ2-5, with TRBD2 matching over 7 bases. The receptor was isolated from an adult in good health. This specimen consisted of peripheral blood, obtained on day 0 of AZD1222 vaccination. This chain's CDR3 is CASSLAASGQETQYF. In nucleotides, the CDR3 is TGTGCCAGCAGCTTAGCGGCTAGCGGACAAGAGACCCAGTACTTC. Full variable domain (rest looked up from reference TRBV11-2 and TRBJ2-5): EAGVAQSPRYKIIEKRQSVAFWCNPISGHATLYWYQQILGQGPKLLIQFQNNGVVDDSQLPKDRFSAERLKGVDSTLKIQPAKLEDSAVYLCASSLAASGQETQYFGPGTRLLVL.